This T cell receptor beta chain was observed in a study of PD-L1 blockade in urothelial cancer. About the research overall: Patients had undergone 0 to 3 prior chemotherapy regimens. Blood underwent analysis 3 weeks (second dose) and 6 weeks after treatment began.

Looked up from germline, CDR1 is LNHDA and CDR2 is SQIVND (reference sequence). The V end lost 5 bases, the J end lost 7 bases, and 14 bases lay between the germline ends. CDR3 length equals 13 residues. The repertoire was sequenced with immunoSEQ multiplex PCR; TCRdb's copy has only in-frame clones and lacks some. In the table there are some 100,000 clones, more than 70% of which are singletons. As to time point: pretreatment peripheral blood. This clone was seen only a few times. V gene TRBV19 combines with J gene TRBJ1-2; D gene ambiguous. The TCR was taken from an elderly woman with urothelial cancer. The input for sequencing was PBMCs, taken around atezolizumab (anti-PD-L1) treatment. CDR3 DNA: TGTGCCAGTAGTGACACAGATCATCGTGGCTACACCTTC. It yields the protein CASSDTDHRGYTF.